This entry features one T cell receptor (beta chain) sequence. These data belong to a study of identical twins. The cDNA had a unique molecular identifier and a template-switch universal primer site. TCRdb processed the 5' RACE reads anew with MiXCR; each CDR3 protein has one entry. The sample contains some 570,000 distinct CDR3 sequences, 20% to 25% of which appear only once. Germline assignment: CDR1 MDHEN and CDR2 SYDVKM. This CDR3 has 14 residues. Unmatched junction bases numbered 4, after V lost 4 bases and J lost 2 bases. These data also formed part of another study, on yellow fever vaccine responses in identical twins.

V gene TRBV28 combines with J gene TRBJ2-7, with 8 bases identical to TRBD2. This clonotype was sampled from a woman between 18 and 29 years old in good health. The sequenced sample consisted of CD4+ T cells sorted from blood. Written as DNA, the CDR3 is TGTGCCAGCAGTTACCCGGGAGGGCCCTACGAGCAGTACTTC. This encodes CASSYPGGPYEQYF.